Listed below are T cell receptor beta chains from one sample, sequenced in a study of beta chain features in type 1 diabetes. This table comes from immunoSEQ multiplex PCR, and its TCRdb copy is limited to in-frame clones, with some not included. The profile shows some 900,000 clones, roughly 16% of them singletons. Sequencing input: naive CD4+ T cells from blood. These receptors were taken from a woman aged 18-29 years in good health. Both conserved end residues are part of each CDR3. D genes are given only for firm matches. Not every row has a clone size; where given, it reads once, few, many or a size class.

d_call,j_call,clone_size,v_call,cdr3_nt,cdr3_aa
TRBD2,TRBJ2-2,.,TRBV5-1,TGCGCCAGCAGCCTTCTAGCGGGAACGAACACCGGGGAGCTGTTTTTT,CASSLLAGTNTGELFF
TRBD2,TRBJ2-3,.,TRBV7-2,TGTGCCAGCAGCTTAGTCTTCGCGAGCGGGGGTGGAGATACGCAGTATTTT,CASSLVFASGGGDTQYF
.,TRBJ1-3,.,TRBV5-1,TGCGCCAGCAGCCGGTGGCCAGGGGACGGAAACACCATATATTTT,CASSRWPGDGNTIYF
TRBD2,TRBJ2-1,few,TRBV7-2,TGTGCCAGCAGCTTAGTAGCGGGAGGCTACAATGAGCAGTTCTTC,CASSLVAGGYNEQFF
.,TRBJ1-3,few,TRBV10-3,TGTGCCATCAGTGAGTCGTTCCCAGGGCTTGGCTCTGGAAACACCATATATTTT,CAISESFPGLGSGNTIYF
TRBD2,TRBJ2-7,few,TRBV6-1,TGTGCCAGCGGTGATAACAGCCTAGCGGCTCCTTCAGTTGTCGAGCAGTACTTC,CASGDNSLAAPSVVEQYF
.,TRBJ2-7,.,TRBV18,TGTGCCAGCTCACCGGCTATTACCTACGAGCAGTACTTC,CASSPAITYEQYF
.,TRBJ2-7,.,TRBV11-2,TGTGCCAGCAGCCCTACCGGACAGACCTACGAGCAGTACTTC,CASSPTGQTYEQYF
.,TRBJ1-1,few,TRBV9,TGTGCCAGCAGCGTAGATGGGGGGCACACTGAAGCTTTCTTT,CASSVDGGHTEAFF
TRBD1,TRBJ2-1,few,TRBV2,TGTGCCAGCAGTACCATCGACAGGGGTGAGCAGTTCTTC,CASSTIDRGEQFF
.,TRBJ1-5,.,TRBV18,TGTGCCAGCTCACCGAGCCGGGTTTCCCTAAATCAGCCCCAGCATTTT,CASSPSRVSLNQPQHF
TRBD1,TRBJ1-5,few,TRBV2,TGTGCCAGCAGTGATATTCGGACAGGATCTTCTCAGCCCCAGCATTTT,CASSDIRTGSSQPQHF
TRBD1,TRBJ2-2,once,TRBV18,TGTGCCAGCTCCCGGACAGGGCCAACCGGGGAGCTGTTTTTT,CASSRTGPTGELFF
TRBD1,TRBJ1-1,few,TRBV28,TGTGCCAGCAGTTCCTCACAGGGGAGGACTGAAGCTTTCTTT,CASSSSQGRTEAFF
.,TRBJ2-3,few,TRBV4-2,TGTGCCAGCAGCCAAGATTCCGGGAGTACAGATACGCAGTATTTT,CASSQDSGSTDTQYF
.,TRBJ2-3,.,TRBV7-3,TGTGCCAGCAGCTTCGGAACATCATGGGGCACAGATACGCAGTATTTT,CASSFGTSWGTDTQYF
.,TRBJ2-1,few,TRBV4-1,TGCGCCAGCAGCCAAGATAGGGGCGGGGAGAGGTACAATGAGCAGTTCTTC,CASSQDRGGERYNEQFF
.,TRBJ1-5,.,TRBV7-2,TGTGCCAGCAGCTTATTCTGGGAGCAGCCCCAGCATTTT,CASSLFWEQPQHF
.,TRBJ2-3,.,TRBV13,TGTGCCAGCAGCTTACGGGGAACAGATACGCAGTATTTT,CASSLRGTDTQYF
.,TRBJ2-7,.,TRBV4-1,TGCGCCAGCAGCCAAGAACTCGGGCCGAGGATCTACGAGCAGTACTTC,CASSQELGPRIYEQYF
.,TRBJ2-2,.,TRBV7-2,TGTGCCAGCAGCTCCTCGGCCCTTTACACCGGGGAGCTGTTTTTT,CASSSSALYTGELFF
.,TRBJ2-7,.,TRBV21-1,TGTGCCAGCAGCACGATTTCCCGACAGGGCGCCGGCGAGCAGTACTTC,CASSTISRQGAGEQYF
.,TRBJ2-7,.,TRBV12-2,TGTGCAAGTAGCAGGATCTACGAGCAGTACTTC,CASSRIYEQYF
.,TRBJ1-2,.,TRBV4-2,TGTGCCAGCAGCCAAGAAGTACGGGCACCACCTTATGGCTACACCTTC,CASSQEVRAPPYGYTF
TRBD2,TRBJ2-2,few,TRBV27,TGTGCCAGCAGTCCTAGGACTAGGGGAACCGGGGAGCTGTTTTTT,CASSPRTRGTGELFF
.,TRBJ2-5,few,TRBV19,TGTGCCAGTAAGGGCGGTAACCAAGAGACCCAGTACTTC,CASKGGNQETQYF
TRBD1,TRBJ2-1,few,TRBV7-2,TGTGCCAGCAGCCGCCCGGGACAGGGAACATGGGGGAACAATGAGCAGTTCTTC,CASSRPGQGTWGNNEQFF
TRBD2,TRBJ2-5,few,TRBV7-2,TGTGCCAGCAGCTTAGTAGCGGGGCTAGGGGAGACCCAGTACTTC,CASSLVAGLGETQYF
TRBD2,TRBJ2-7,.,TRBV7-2,TGTGCCAGCAGCTTAGAAGGCGGGAGGGTGTGGGAGCAGTACTTC,CASSLEGGRVWEQYF
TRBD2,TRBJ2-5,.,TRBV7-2,TGTGCCAGCAGCCCAGCGGGAGGAGGGGAGACCCAGTACTTC,CASSPAGGGETQYF
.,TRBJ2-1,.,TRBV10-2,TGCGCCAGCAGTGACTGGCGCCCGCCGAGCTCCTACAATGAGCAGTTCTTC,CASSDWRPPSSYNEQFF
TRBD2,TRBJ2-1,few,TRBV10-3,TGTGCCATCAGTGCGACTAGGACTAGCGGGAGTAATGAGCAGTTCTTC,CAISATRTSGSNEQFF
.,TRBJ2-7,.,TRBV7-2,TGTGCCAGCAGCTTCTCCCTCCGTCCCTTCTCCTACGAGCAGTACTTC,CASSFSLRPFSYEQYF
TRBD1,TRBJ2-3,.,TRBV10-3,TGTGCCATCAGTGACACAGGGGGCGGAGGTGTCACAGATACGCAGTATTTT,CAISDTGGGGVTDTQYF
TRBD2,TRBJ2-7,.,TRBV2,TGTGCCAGCAGTACTAGCGGGAGGGCCTCCGAGCAGTACTTC,CASSTSGRASEQYF
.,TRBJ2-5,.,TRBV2,TGTGCCAGCTTGCGGGATAACCAAGAGACCCAGTACTTC,CASLRDNQETQYF
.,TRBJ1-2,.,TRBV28,TGTGCCAGCAGTCTTGGGAATGGCTACACCTTC,CASSLGNGYTF
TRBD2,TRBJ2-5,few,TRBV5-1,TGCGCCAGCAGGATTGGACTAGCCCAAGAGACCCAGTACTTC,CASRIGLAQETQYF
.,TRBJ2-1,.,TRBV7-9,TGTGCCAGCAGCTTAGCGGCGAGATACAATGAGCAGTTCTTC,CASSLAARYNEQFF
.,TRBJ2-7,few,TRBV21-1,TGTGCCAGCAGCAAAGAGGGGACCGGAGAGGGGCCCTCCTACGAGCAGTACTTC,CASSKEGTGEGPSYEQYF
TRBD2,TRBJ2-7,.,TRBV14,TGTGCCAGCAGCCAAGCTAGCGGGAGCTACGAGCAGTACTTC,CASSQASGSYEQYF
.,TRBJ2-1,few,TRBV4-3,TGCGCCAGCAGCCAAGAAGTTGGGCGGGACCCTCAATTCTTC,CASSQEVGRDPQFF
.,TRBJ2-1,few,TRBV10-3,TGTGCCATCAGTGATATTATCCGGGCCCGCCCGGGCGATGAGCAGTTCTTC,CAISDIIRARPGDEQFF
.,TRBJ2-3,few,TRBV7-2,TGTGCTACGACACTAGCTAGCACAGATACGCAGTATTTT,CATTLASTDTQYF
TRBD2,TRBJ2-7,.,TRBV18,TGTGCCAGCTCACGGACTAGCGGGACCTCCTACGAGCAGTACTTC,CASSRTSGTSYEQYF
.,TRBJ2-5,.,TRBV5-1,TGCGCCAGCAGCCTGAATATTCTGGAGACCCAGTACTTC,CASSLNILETQYF
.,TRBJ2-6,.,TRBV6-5,TGTGCCAGCAGTTATTCAGGGTCTGGGGCCAACGTCCTGACTTTC,CASSYSGSGANVLTF
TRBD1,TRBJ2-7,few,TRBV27,TGTGCCAGCAGTGGACCCGGGACAGGCTACGAGCAGTACTTC,CASSGPGTGYEQYF
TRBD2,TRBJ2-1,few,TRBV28,TGTGCCAGCAGTTCCCGACTAGCGGGAGGGTTAAATGAGCAGTTCTTC,CASSSRLAGGLNEQFF
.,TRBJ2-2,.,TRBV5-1,TGCGCCAGCAGCTTGGCTCACACCGGGGAGCTGTTTTTT,CASSLAHTGELFF
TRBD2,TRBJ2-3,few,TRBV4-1,TGCGCCAGCAGCGTCCGGAGCGGGACGTCGGATACGCAGTATTTT,CASSVRSGTSDTQYF
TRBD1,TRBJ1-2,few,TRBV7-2,TGTGCCAGCAGCTTACCCCGGGACAGGCCGAGCACCGGCTACACCTTC,CASSLPRDRPSTGYTF
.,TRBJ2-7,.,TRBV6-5,TGTGCCAGCAGCCGTACCGTCGGGACCTACGAGCAGTACTTC,CASSRTVGTYEQYF
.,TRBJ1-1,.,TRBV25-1,TGTGCCAGCAGTAATGGGGTGAACACTGAAGCTTTCTTT,CASSNGVNTEAFF
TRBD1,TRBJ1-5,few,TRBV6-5,TGTGCCAGCAAAGGAGGGGGCTTCCATCAGCCCCAGCATTTT,CASKGGGFHQPQHF
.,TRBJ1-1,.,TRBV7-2,TGTGCCAGCAGCTTTTCTGATCTCACTGAAGCTTTCTTT,CASSFSDLTEAFF
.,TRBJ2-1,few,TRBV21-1,TGTGCCAGCAGCACCCAGCGGGAGGGGGAAAACTCCTACAATGAGCAGTTCTTC,CASSTQREGENSYNEQFF
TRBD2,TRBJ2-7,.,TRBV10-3,TGTGCCATCAGTACTAGCGAGAGCTCCTACGAGCAGTACTTC,CAISTSESSYEQYF
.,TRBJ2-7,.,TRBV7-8,TGTGCCAGCAGTCCCCGACGTACGCCGAAGAACGAGCAGTACTTC,CASSPRRTPKNEQYF